This is a list of T cell receptor beta chains from one sample in a study of cytomegalovirus exposure and HLA in healthy donors. Generated by immunoSEQ multiplex PCR, the TCRdb table keeps only in-frame clones and is missing some. Seen here are 100,000 to 150,000 clones, 73% observed once, and the top ten hold 2.1%. The sample was PBMCs. The source is a middle-aged woman in good health and CMV-seropositive. Each CDR3 is given with its conserved first and last residue. A D gene is named only where the DNA matches it firmly. For some rows the clone size is stated as once, few or many, or as a class when expanded; others skip it.

TRBV5-1,16,TRBD1,.,TRBJ1-4,TGCGCCAGCAGCTTGTTCCGACAGGGGCGGGATGAAAAACTGTTTTTT,CASSLFRQGRDEKLFF
TRBV29-1,13,.,.,TRBJ2-7,TGCAGCGTTGTGCCAGGCGACGACTACGAGCAGTACTTC,CSVVPGDDYEQYF
TRBV2,14,.,few,TRBJ2-7,TGTGCCAGCAGTGAAGCTCTGGGCAGCTACGAGCAGTACTTC,CASSEALGSYEQYF
TRBV4-3,18,TRBD1,.,TRBJ1-1,TGCGCCAGCAGCCAAGACAAAACAGGGGCGATCGGGAACACTGAAGCTTTCTTT,CASSQDKTGAIGNTEAFF
TRBV5-1,15,.,few,TRBJ1-1,TGCGCCAGCAGCATTTGGACAGCGAAGAACACTGAAGCTTTCTTT,CASSIWTAKNTEAFF
TRBV27,15,.,once,TRBJ2-5,TGTGCCAGCAGTGGTTTCTTTAGTTCCCTGGAGACCCAGTACTTC,CASSGFFSSLETQYF
TRBV7-2,15,.,.,TRBJ2-7,TGTGCCAGCAGCCCGACGACAGGTTCCCCTTACGAGCAGTACTTC,CASSPTTGSPYEQYF
TRBV11-2,12,.,.,TRBJ1-1,TGTGCCAGCAGCTTAGTTCGAGGTGGAGCTTTCTTT,CASSLVRGGAFF
TRBV7-2,17,TRBD2,.,TRBJ2-2,TGTGCCAGCAGCCCACTGGGACTAGCGGGGGGGACCGGGGAGCTGTTTTTT,CASSPLGLAGGTGELFF
TRBV27,15,.,.,TRBJ1-1,TGTGCCAGCAGCATCGTACGAGGATTGAACACTGAAGCTTTCTTT,CASSIVRGLNTEAFF
TRBV19,13,.,.,TRBJ2-5,TGTGCCAGTAGTATTGAGAGGGGGAGGACCCAGTACTTC,CASSIERGRTQYF
TRBV7-2,16,.,.,TRBJ1-3,TGTGCCAGCAGCCACGAAATGACGGGCTCTGGAAACACCATATATTTT,CASSHEMTGSGNTIYF
TRBV7-2,14,.,.,TRBJ2-5,TGTGCCAGCAGCACCGACAGGTCGGCAGAGACCCAGTACTTC,CASSTDRSAETQYF
TRBV19,14,.,.,TRBJ2-3,TGTGCCAGTAGTATCGAAGACAGTACAGATACGCAGTATTTT,CASSIEDSTDTQYF
TRBV10-3,11,.,once,TRBJ2-5,TGTGCCATCGGCAGACAAGAGACCCAGTACTTC,CAIGRQETQYF
TRBV6-5,15,.,.,TRBJ2-6,TGTGCCAGCAGTAGGAGGGTCTCTGGGGCCAACGTCCTGACTTTC,CASSRRVSGANVLTF
TRBV2,15,.,.,TRBJ1-1,TGTGCCAGCAGTCCACGGTTAGGCGGGCCCACTGAAGCTTTCTTT,CASSPRLGGPTEAFF
TRBV5-8,17,TRBD2,few,TRBJ2-1,TGTGCCAGCAGCTTTCGACTAGCGAGCAATTCCTACAATGAGCAGTTCTTC,CASSFRLASNSYNEQFF
TRBV6-4,13,TRBD1,.,TRBJ1-5,TGTGCCAGCGCCCAGGGGGAAACTCAGCCCCAGCATTTT,CASAQGETQPQHF
TRBV28,15,TRBD1,.,TRBJ1-1,TGTGCCACTTTCCGGGACAGGATCATGAACACTGAAGCTTTCTTT,CATFRDRIMNTEAFF
TRBV5-1,15,.,.,TRBJ2-7,TGCGCCAGCAGCTTGTATGACAGCCCTAACTACGAGCAGTACTTC,CASSLYDSPNYEQYF
TRBV19,13,TRBD1,once,TRBJ2-7,TGTGCCAGCGGACAGGGGGGTTCCTACGAGCAGTACTTC,CASGQGGSYEQYF
TRBV5-1,14,.,once,TRBJ2-7,TGCGCCAGCAGCTTGGATTCCAGGTCGCGCGAGCAGTACTTC,CASSLDSRSREQYF
TRBV5-1,14,.,.,TRBJ1-2,TGCGCCAGCAGCTTGGACAGGGCTGTCTATGGCTACACCTTC,CASSLDRAVYGYTF
TRBV2,15,TRBD1,few,TRBJ2-2,TGTGCCAGCAAGCGGGGACAGGGGAACACCGGGGAGCTGTTTTTT,CASKRGQGNTGELFF
TRBV19,14,.,.,TRBJ2-7,TGTGCCAGTAGTACCCCCGGTTTAACCTACGAGCAGTACTTC,CASSTPGLTYEQYF
TRBV18,15,TRBD1,.,TRBJ1-2,TGTGCCAGCTCACCACAACAGGGGCTTAACTATGGCTACACCTTC,CASSPQQGLNYGYTF
TRBV6-1,14,.,few,TRBJ1-1,TGTGCCAGCAGTGAATACCTGGCTCGGGATCCCGCTTTCTTT,CASSEYLARDPAFF
TRBV5-6,16,.,.,TRBJ1-5,TGTGCCAGCAGCTCCAGCCAACAGGGCAACAATCAGCCCCAGCATTTT,CASSSSQQGNNQPQHF
TRBV4-1,15,.,.,TRBJ2-5,TGCGCCAGCAGCACAATTGGTGGGGGGCAAGAGACCCAGTACTTC,CASSTIGGGQETQYF
TRBV18,15,TRBD1,.,TRBJ1-2,TGTGCCAGCTCACCGCGACAGGGGGCTGACTATGGCTACACCTTC,CASSPRQGADYGYTF
TRBV29-1,12,.,once,TRBJ2-7,TGCAGCGTTGGGGGGGACCCATACGAGCAGTACTTC,CSVGGDPYEQYF
TRBV14,14,.,many,TRBJ2-7,TGTGCCAGCAGCCAAGGCAGGGCTAGTTACGAGCAGTACTTC,CASSQGRASYEQYF
TRBV7-5,16,.,.,TRBJ2-3,TGTGTCAGAAGCTTAGTTAGGCGGGAGGCCCCGGATACGCAGTATTTT,CVRSLVRREAPDTQYF
TRBV13,17,.,.,TRBJ2-3,TGTGCCAGCGTTTGGAGGGGGAGGGCCCTATCACGAGATACGCAGTATTTT,CASVWRGRALSRDTQYF
TRBV25-1,14,.,.,TRBJ2-7,TGTGCCAGCAGTAATTTCGGAGAATACTACGAGCAGTACTTC,CASSNFGEYYEQYF